These T cell receptor beta chains were read from a single sample in a study of T cells expressing NK-cell markers. TCRdb processed the 5' RACE reads again and assigns one entry to each CDR3 protein, with no DNA. The listing records about 300,000 distinct CDR3 sequences. Material: blood T cells: a sorted CD56 or NKG2C T cell subset, CD4+ or CD8+ T cells, or bulk PBMC T cells (not recorded which). The receptors originated from a woman between 18 and 70 years old in good health. The CDR3 runs from the conserved cysteine through the conserved F or W.

v_gene,j_gene,CDR3aa
TRBV28,TRBJ2-1,CASSLRGPRPNHEQFF
TRBV2,TRBJ2-2,CASRATNTGELFF
TRBV5-8,TRBJ1-6,CASSFVRLVAYNSPLHF
TRBV6-5,TRBJ1-5,CASSYTRDQPQHF
TRBV20-1,TRBJ2-7,CSAERTLAYEQYF
TRBV12-3/TRBV12-4,TRBJ2-1,CASSPGAPINEQFF
TRBV12-3/TRBV12-4,TRBJ2-5,CASSFRGGLQETQYF
TRBV18,TRBJ2-1,CASFRGQGANEQFF
TRBV20-1,TRBJ2-3,CSASRFRGGARDTQYF
TRBV4-3,TRBJ2-1,CASSQGTRSSEQFF
TRBV7-2,TRBJ2-5,CASSKSSWETQYF
TRBV9,TRBJ2-6,CASSVAGQGMAGANVLTF
TRBV20-1,TRBJ2-7,CSASSPASGWRDEQYF
TRBV6-2/TRBV6-3,TRBJ2-5,CASSYIAGEETQYF
TRBV12-3/TRBV12-4,TRBJ2-3,CASSLGVAGRDTQYF
TRBV2,TRBJ2-7,CASRGPGRESYEQYF
TRBV18,TRBJ1-2,CASSPAGQEGYGYTF
TRBV5-3,TRBJ2-1,CARSLGTGSYNEQFF
TRBV11-2,TRBJ2-2,CASSSSGGRTGELFF
TRBV29-1,TRBJ2-1,CSVGGDPYDNEQFF
TRBV7-2,TRBJ1-6,CASRSPRVRSYNSPLHF
TRBV5-1,TRBJ2-1,CASSLGGPGNEQFF
TRBV6-2/TRBV6-3,TRBJ2-7,CASSPGTGIYEQYF
TRBV6-1,TRBJ2-4,CASRGGQGAKNIQYF
TRBV12-3/TRBV12-4,TRBJ2-1,CASSFPLGLAGSNEQFF
TRBV7-9,TRBJ2-5,CASQGGFQETQYF
TRBV20-1,TRBJ2-2,CSANPLAGGTGELFF
TRBV20-1,TRBJ1-5,CSARDSSGRQPQHF
TRBV7-2,TRBJ2-1,CASSPPGKSSYNEQFF
TRBV9,TRBJ1-2,CASSARPGVMGYTF
TRBV18,TRBJ2-2,CASSPLRTGELFF
TRBV6-2/TRBV6-3,TRBJ2-7,CASSYLGTVYEQYF
TRBV12-3/TRBV12-4,TRBJ2-4,CASSLGQGRAKNIQYF
TRBV7-2,TRBJ1-3,CASMTNSGNTIYF
TRBV5-6,TRBJ1-6,CASSLDVKGNSPLHF
TRBV20-1,TRBJ2-1,CSARDGTWGLQYNEQFF